This passage covers 16 T cell receptor beta chains from one sample sequenced in a study of T cell repertoires in cytomegalovirus infection. Each CDR3 protein gets one entry after TCRdb re-called the reads with MiXCR. The sample consists of 640,000 or so distinct CDR3 sequences, roughly 33% of them appearing once. These receptors have no identified antigens. Source: cultured PBMCs, taken from culture after CMV antigen stimulation. Receptors originate from a human donor in good health (CMV status not recorded). Some clones in this sample may be carry-over from other donors' samples.

The chain recombines TRBV2 with TRBJ2-7; 7 bases fit TRBD1. Germline CDR1 and CDR2: SNHLY and FYNNEI. This CDR3 contains 13 residues. The V gene end was trimmed by 6 bases and the J gene end by 2 bases; junction bases not matched to a gene: 4. CDR3 nucleotide sequence: TGTGCCAGCAGAAAGGGACAGACCTACGAGCAGTACTTC. Protein product: CASRKGQTYEQYF. Full variable domain (outside the CDR3, taken from reference TRBV2 and TRBJ2-7): EPEVTQTPSHQVTQMGQEVILRCVPISNHLYFYWYRQILGQKVEFLVSFYNNEISEKSEIFDDQFSVERPDGSNFTLKIRSTKLEDSAMYFCASRKGQTYEQYFGPGTRLTVT.

This rearrangement joins TRBV11-2 to TRBJ2-2, with 10 bases aligning to TRBD1. J was trimmed by 2 bases and V by 1 base; bases with no gene match: 4. This CDR3 contains 17 residues. Germline CDR1 and CDR2: SGHAT and FQNNGV. Written as DNA, the CDR3 is TGTGCCAGCAGCTTAGGCCGGGACAGGGGAAACACCGGGGAGCTGTTTTTT. Translation gives CASSLGRDRGNTGELFF.

This chain links TRBV7-2 with TRBJ2-1, with D possibly TRBD2 on 6 matching bases. Trimming removed 0 bases at V and 4 bases at J, with 13 bases between. Germline values: CDR1 SGHTA, CDR2 FQGNSA. The CDR3 is 16 residues long. CDR3 nucleotide sequence: TGTGCCAGCAGCTTAGCGCGGGCTAGCGCTTACAATGAGCAGTTCTTC. Translating gives CASSLARASAYNEQFF.

This clonotype was detected a few times. This chain links TRBV30 with TRBJ2-1; 9 bases fit TRBD1. This CDR3 is built from 16 residues. V gave up 1 base and J gave up 1 base; unmatched junction bases: 5. Per germline, CDR1 GTSNPN and CDR2 SVGIG (reference sequence). CDR3 protein: CAWSDGQGQSYNEQFF. The CDR3 nucleotides read TGTGCCTGGAGTGACGGACAGGGGCAATCCTACAATGAGCAGTTCTTC. The variable domain in full, completed from reference TRBV30 and TRBJ2-1, reads SQTIHQWPATLVQPVGSPLSLECTVEGTSNPNLYWYRQAAGRGLQLLFYSVGIGQISSEVPQNLSASRPQDRQFILSSKKLLLSDSGFYLCAWSDGQGQSYNEQFFGPGTRLTVL.

This clonotype was counted at least ten times. One junction end disagrees with the germline gene, perhaps due to a read error. The genes are TRBV5-1 and TRBJ2-3; D is unresolved. Germline V gene lookup returns CDR1 SGHRS and CDR2 YFSETQ. This CDR3 has 13 residues. CDR3 loop: CASSLAGSDTQYF. CDR3 coding DNA: TGTGCCAGCAGCTTAGCTGGGTCAGATACGCAGTATTTT. The whole variable domain, filled in from reference TRBV5-1 and TRBJ2-3, reads KAGVTQTPRYLIKTRGQQVTLSCSPISGHRSVSWYQQTPGQGLQFLFEYFSETQRNKGNFPGRFSGRQFSNSRSEMNVSTLELGDSALYLCASSLAGSDTQYFGPGTRLTVL.

In this sample, this clonotype turned up many times. The rearrangement links TRBV7-2 to TRBJ2-3; 8 positions agree with TRBD2. Germline CDR1 SGHTA, CDR2 FQGNSA. The CDR3 sequence is 13 residues long. V shed 6 bases, J shed 5 bases, and the junction held 4 bases outside the gene matches. The CDR3 DNA is TGTGCCAGCAGTTTTAGCGGGAAAGATACGCAGTATTTT. Its protein product is CASSFSGKDTQYF.

This chain links TRBV27 with TRBJ2-1; no reliable D call. This CDR3 region has 15 residues. V lost 5 bases, J lost 2 bases, and 13 bases lay in between. The germline gives CDR1 MNHEY, CDR2 SMNVEV (reference sequence). In DNA, the CDR3 is TGTGCCAGCAGTCGCTCAGACCCAACCTACAATGAGCAGTTCTTC. Amino acid sequence: CASSRSDPTYNEQFF.

The V gene is TRBV7-9, the J gene TRBJ2-5; D is uncertain. Germline CDR1 SEHNR, CDR2 FQNEAQ (reference sequence). This CDR3 has 13 residues. V shed 5 bases and J shed 5 bases, with 12 bases lying between them. The CDR3 region has the DNA TGTGCCAGCAGCCCCCCAGGATGGGAGACCCAGTACTTC. It encodes CASSPPGWETQYF.

The J gene is TRBJ2-3, the V gene TRBV7-2; TRBD2 matches at 10 bases. There are 16 residues in the CDR3. V lost 2 bases and J lost 2; bases outside the gene matches: 4. The germline V gene encodes CDR1 SGHTA and CDR2 FQGNSA. Here the CDR3 reads CASSLSGRADTDTQYF. The CDR3 DNA reads TGTGCCAGCAGCTTAAGCGGGAGGGCCGACACAGATACGCAGTATTTT.

This clonotype was seen only a few times. The V call is TRBV12-3 or TRBV12-4, the J call TRBJ2-3; D remains ambiguous. This CDR3 has 14 amino acids. V lost 5 bases, J lost 1 base, and 10 bases lay in between. The CDR3 DNA reads TGTGCCAGCAGTCCCACGACTGGCACAGATACGCAGTATTTT. Residues: CASSPTTGTDTQYF.

The chain couples TRBV27 to TRBJ2-1; D is perhaps TRBD1 (6 bases). V was cut by 1 base and J by 3 bases, with 16 bases left in between. Germline CDR1 is MNHEY and CDR2 is SMNVEV (reference sequence). This CDR3 spans 17 amino acids. CDR3 in DNA: TGTGCCAGCAGTTTATTAGGGCAGGGGAACTACTACAATGAGCAGTTCTTC. It specifies CASSLLGQGNYYNEQFF.

The sample holds many counts of this clonotype. The chain has TRBV7-2 and TRBJ2-1; possibly TRBD2 for D (6 bases). Trimming removed 6 bases from V and 8 bases from J, with 17 bases in between. The germline V gene has CDR1 SGHTA and CDR2 FQGNSA. The CDR3 consists of 14 residues. CDR3: CASRQTRASDEQFF. The CDR3 DNA sequence: TGTGCCAGCAGACAAACACGTGCTAGCGATGAGCAGTTCTTC.

The V gene is TRBV20-1, the J gene TRBJ2-7, with D unclear. The V end lost 3 bases, the J end lost 2 bases, and 8 bases lay between the germline ends. The length of the CDR3 is 12 residues. Germline loops: CDR1 DFQATT, CDR2 SNEGSKA (reference sequence). CDR3 sequence: CSASKQTYEQYF. CDR3 coding DNA: TGCAGTGCTAGTAAACAGACCTACGAGCAGTACTTC.

This clonotype occurred a few times. The CDR3 DNA follows: TGTGCCAGCAGCTTAATCCAACTAGCGGGATTCAATGAGCAGTTCTTC. Amino acids: CASSLIQLAGFNEQFF. J is TRBJ2-1 and V is TRBV13, with 10 positions matching TRBD2. Germline V gene sequence: CDR1 PRHDT, CDR2 FYEKMQ (reference sequence). CDR3 length: 16 amino acids. V was clipped by 2 bases and J by 6 bases; unmatched bases: 7.

The J gene is TRBJ2-5, the V gene TRBV5-4, with no clear D. CDR3 length: 14 amino acids. Germline V lookup: CDR1 SGHNT, CDR2 YYREEE (reference sequence). V shed 6 bases and J shed 0 bases, with 12 bases lying between them. CDR3 DNA sequence: TGTGCCAGCACCACTGAGGAGTACCAAGAGACCCAGTACTTC. Protein product: CASTTEEYQETQYF. Variable domain in full (rest from reference TRBV5-4 and TRBJ2-5): ETGVTQSPTHLIKTRGQQVTLRCSSQSGHNTVSWYQQALGQGPQFIFQYYREEENGRGNFPPRFSGLQFPNYSSELNVNALELDDSALYLCASTTEEYQETQYFGPGTRLLVL.

This rearrangement joins TRBV27 to TRBJ2-7, with D tentatively TRBD1 or TRBD2 (7 bases each). The CDR3 is 14 amino acids. V dropped 7 bases and J dropped 4 bases, with 17 bases sitting between them. Germline values: CDR1 MNHEY, CDR2 SMNVEV (reference sequence). As DNA, the CDR3 is TGTGCCAGCACCTTCAGGGGGGGGTGGTACGAGCAGTACTTC. Protein product: CASTFRGGWYEQYF.